A single sample gave rise to the 27 T cell receptor beta chains below, sequenced in a study of cytomegalovirus exposure and HLA in healthy donors. Researchers ran the PCR with 60 Vbeta and 13 Jbeta primers. The method was immunoSEQ multiplex PCR; TCRdb's version includes in-frame clones alone and lacks a portion of them. This sample contains around 40,000 clones. The source material was PBMCs. The receptors stem from a man aged 35 to 55 in good health and CMV-seropositive.

The chain recombines TRBV5-4 with TRBJ2-1; the D gene is possibly TRBD2 (5 bases). Trimming took off 0 bases at V and 2 bases at J, with 12 bases between the two ends. This CDR3 contains 16 residues. In germline, CDR1 is SGHNT, CDR2 YYREEE (reference sequence). In nucleotides, the CDR3 is TGTGCCAGCAGCTTGGGTTCGGGATTAACCTACAATGAGCAGTTCTTC. The encoded protein is CASSLGSGLTYNEQFF.

The chain has TRBV29-1 and TRBJ2-7; 9 bases are a match to TRBD2. Trimming removed 2 bases from V and 5 bases from J; junction bases left unmatched: 4. The V gene's germline CDR1 is SQVTM and CDR2 ANQGSEA. The CDR3 totals 13 residues. The DNA of the CDR3 is TGCAGCGTTGAATCCCTAGCGGGAAACGAGCAGTACTTC. As protein: CSVESLAGNEQYF.

The chain joins TRBV2 to TRBJ1-2; D gene uncertain. The CDR3 extends over 14 amino acids. CDR1 SNHLY and CDR2 FYNNEI come from the germline V gene. V lost 6 bases, J lost 4 bases, and 15 bases lay in between. The CDR3 protein is CASSQHQDFYGYTF. CDR3 sequence (DNA): TGTGCCAGCAGCCAACACCAGGACTTCTATGGCTACACCTTC.

The chain is built from TRBV10-3 and TRBJ2-3; 7 nucleotides agree with TRBD2. This CDR3 has 14 residues. Germline V CDR1 and CDR2: ENHRY, SYGVKD. V lost 2 bases to trimming and J lost 1 base; unmatched junction nucleotides: 0. The CDR3 loop is CAISEREGTDTQYF. The DNA of the CDR3 is TGTGCCATCAGTGAGCGGGAGGGCACAGATACGCAGTATTTT.

The chain carries TRBV2 and TRBJ2-7; tentatively, D is TRBD1 (6 bases). Trimming took off 6 bases at V and 2 bases at J, with 20 bases between the two ends. There are 16 residues in the CDR3. CDR1 and CDR2 from the germline V gene are SNHLY and FYNNEI. DNA for the CDR3: TGTGCCAGCAGCTTAGAACAGGGTAAATCGACCTACGAGCAGTACTTC. Translation gives CASSLEQGKSTYEQYF.

Here the CDR3 DNA reads TGCGCCAGCCGCCTAAATGCGGCCAATGAGCAGTTCTTC. Its protein product is CASRLNAANEQFF. The V and J genes are TRBV5-1 and TRBJ2-1; D not resolved. V shed 7 bases and J shed 6 bases, with 14 bases lying between them. CDR3 length: 13 amino acids. Per germline, CDR1 SGHRS and CDR2 YFSETQ.

This chain joins TRBV29-1 and TRBJ2-7, with unresolved D. CDR1 and CDR2 (germline): SQVTM, ANQGSEA. The CDR3 has 14 residues. Between the trimmed V and J ends, which lost 0 bases and 1 base, there was a span of 10 bases. CDR3 sequence reads: CSVEDGDGSYEQYF. CDR3 nucleotide sequence: TGCAGCGTTGAAGATGGAGATGGATCCTACGAGCAGTACTTC.

The V and J genes are TRBV13 and TRBJ2-3, with a possible D match to TRBD2 (6 bases). Per germline, CDR1 PRHDT and CDR2 FYEKMQ (reference sequence). This CDR3 contains 15 residues. Trimming pared 5 bases from V and 1 base from J, leaving 13 bases between. This chain's CDR3 is CASSPSGSGTDTQYF. CDR3 nucleotides: TGTGCCAGCAGCCCCTCCGGGAGCGGCACAGATACGCAGTATTTT.

The chain uses TRBV10-2 and TRBJ2-4; 8 nucleotides match TRBD1. The V and J ends lost 8 bases and 2 bases, in that order; junction bases with no gene match: 2. This CDR3 has 13 amino acids. Germline-derived CDR1 and CDR2 are WSHSY and SAAADI. CDR3 DNA sequence: TGCGCCAGCCGACAGGGGTCCAAAAACATTCAGTACTTC. Translation: CASRQGSKNIQYF.

This chain links TRBV28 with TRBJ2-5; 10 bases fit TRBD1. The CDR3 contains 14 residues. V was clipped by 4 bases and J by 9 bases; unmatched bases: 8. The germline V gene encodes CDR1 MDHEN and CDR2 SYDVKM. CDR3 protein: CASSWGTGVGAQYF. The CDR3 region has the DNA TGTGCCAGCAGTTGGGGGACAGGGGTTGGGGCCCAGTACTTC.

CDR3 DNA sequence: TGTGCCACTCATTCAGGGAAAAACATTCAGTACTTC. This encodes CATHSGKNIQYF. The chain carries TRBV28 and TRBJ2-4, with D possibly matching TRBD1 (5 bases). Germline V gene data show CDR1 as MDHEN and CDR2 as SYDVKM. The CDR3 runs 12 residues. With 10 bases removed from V and 4 bases from J, the gap between germline ends came to 11 bases.

V and J are TRBV5-8 and TRBJ1-1; D is undetermined. The CDR3 has 15 amino acids. V lost 4 bases and J lost 3, with 16 bases in between. The germline V gene encodes CDR1 SGHTS and CDR2 YDEGEE. The CDR3 nucleotides are TGTGCCAGCAGCCCTTTTATCAACTCTGACACTGAAGCTTTCTTT. Translation: CASSPFINSDTEAFF.

This rearrangement joins TRBV7-6 to TRBJ2-5; TRBD1 is a possible D gene (6 bases). Trimming removed 5 bases at V and 2 bases at J, with 18 bases between. This CDR3 contains 16 residues. Germline V gene lookup returns CDR1 SGHVS and CDR2 FNYEAQ. The CDR3 protein is CASSPTAGTPQETQYF. The CDR3 DNA is TGTGCCAGCAGCCCGACCGCCGGGACACCTCAAGAGACCCAGTACTTC. The full variable domain, rest sourced from reference TRBV7-6 and TRBJ2-5, is GAGVSQSPRYKVTKRGQDVALRCDPISGHVSLYWYRQALGQGPEFLTYFNYEAQQDKSGLPNDRFSAERPEGSISTLTIQRTEQRDSAMYRCASSPTAGTPQETQYFGPGTRLLVL.

V and J are TRBV9 and TRBJ2-1, with no clear D. The CDR3 contains 13 residues. Germline-derived CDR1 and CDR2 are SGDLS and YYNGEE. V was clipped by 0 bases and J by 4 bases, with 5 bases between them. The CDR3: CASSVDSYNEQFF. CDR3 nucleotide sequence: TGTGCCAGCAGCGTAGACTCTTACAATGAGCAGTTCTTC.

The chain couples TRBV5-6 to TRBJ2-5; 8 nucleotides agree with TRBD2. V lost 4 bases, J lost 5 bases, and 7 bases stayed unmatched. Germline CDR1 and CDR2: SGHDT and YYEEEE. The CDR3 runs 14 residues. The CDR3 sequence is CASSPDGTSETQYF. The CDR3 bases are TGTGCCAGCAGCCCCGATGGGACTAGTGAGACCCAGTACTTC.

This chain joins TRBV18 and TRBJ1-6; the D is unclear. The CDR3 spans 15 residues. Germline CDR1 KGHSH, CDR2 LQKENI. Trimming shortened V by 2 bases and J by 4 bases, and 9 bases separated the two germline ends. DNA for the CDR3: TGTGCCAGCTCACCAGGAGCCCATTATAATTCACCCCTCCACTTT. Translating gives CASSPGAHYNSPLHF. The full variable domain, with the rest looked up from reference TRBV18 and TRBJ1-6, is NAGVMQNPRHLVRRRGQEARLRCSPMKGHSHVYWYRQLPEEGLKFMVYLQKENIIDESGMPKERFSAEFPKEGPSILRIQQVVRGDSAAYFCASSPGAHYNSPLHFGNGTRLTVT.

The chain has TRBV5-4 and TRBJ1-1, with D hard to call. CDR3 length: 15 residues. Germline loops: CDR1 SGHNT, CDR2 YYREEE (reference sequence). V lost 2 bases, J lost 0 bases, and 11 bases lay in between. Written as DNA, the CDR3 is TGTGCCAGCAGCTTCTCTGGCAGCGTGAACACTGAAGCTTTCTTT. This sequence encodes CASSFSGSVNTEAFF.

J is TRBJ2-3 and V is TRBV7-9; a weak D match, TRBD2 (6 bases). The CDR3 consists of 15 residues. Germline CDR1 reads SEHNR; CDR2 reads FQNEAQ (reference sequence). The V and J ends lost 4 bases and 6 bases respectively, with 17 bases between them. CDR3 nucleotide sequence: TGTGCCAGCAGCTCCAGCCAGGAGGGGAGGGATACGCAGTATTTT. Amino acid sequence: CASSSSQEGRDTQYF. The variable domain in full, completed from reference TRBV7-9 and TRBJ2-3, reads DTGVSQNPRHKITKRGQNVTFRCDPISEHNRLYWYRQTLGQGPEFLTYFQNEAQLEKSRLLSDRFSAERPKGSFSTLEIQRTEQGDSAMYLCASSSSQEGRDTQYFGPGTRLTVL.

The chain combines TRBV9 with TRBJ2-6; 8 positions match TRBD2. V gave up 2 bases and J gave up 0 bases; unmatched junction bases: 4. The germline V gene encodes CDR1 SGDLS and CDR2 YYNGEE. The length of the CDR3 is 17 residues. The CDR3: CASSVREGLSGANVLTF. As DNA, the CDR3 is TGTGCCAGCAGCGTCCGGGAGGGTCTCTCTGGGGCCAACGTCCTGACTTTC.

The chain combines TRBV2 with TRBJ2-6; 11 bases align to TRBD1. The length of the CDR3 is 17 residues. Germline CDR1 is SNHLY and CDR2 is FYNNEI. V lost 7 bases and J lost 4; bases outside the gene matches: 9. The CDR3 DNA follows: TGTGCCAGCACCCCTGGACAGGGGGCGCGGGGGGCCAACGTCCTGACTTTC. Its protein is CASTPGQGARGANVLTF.

The rearrangement uses TRBV6-6 and TRBJ2-1; 15 nucleotides line up with TRBD2. Trimming took 10 bases from V and 7 from J; bases not matched to a gene: 8. Germline-derived CDR1 and CDR2 are MNHNY and SVGAGI (reference sequence). This CDR3 spans 15 amino acids. The CDR3 loop is CAITSGTSGGNEQFF. As DNA, the CDR3 is TGTGCCATCACATCAGGGACTAGCGGGGGGAATGAGCAGTTCTTC.

The V call is TRBV6-5, the J call TRBJ1-2; no clear D gene. Trimming cost V 9 bases and J 1 base, with 18 bases left between them. The CDR3 runs to 15 residues. CDR1 and CDR2 (germline): MNHEY, SVGAGI. CDR3 loop: CASAAGLAGNYGYTF. The CDR3 nucleotides are TGTGCCAGTGCAGCTGGGTTGGCGGGTAACTATGGCTACACCTTC.

This chain links TRBV7-9 with TRBJ2-3, with D perhaps matching TRBD1 (5 bases). V shed 1 base and J shed 3 bases, with 8 bases lying between them. The CDR3 length is 14 residues. CDR1 is SEHNR and CDR2 is FQNEAQ in the germline V gene (reference sequence). The CDR3 reads CASSLDRTTDTQYF. The DNA of the CDR3 is TGTGCCAGCAGCTTAGACAGGACAACAGATACGCAGTATTTT.

This rearrangement joins TRBV19 to TRBJ2-1; TRBD2 matches at 7 bases. With V trimmed by 5 bases and J by 2 bases, 9 bases remained unmatched. CDR3 length: 16 amino acids. The germline CDR1 and CDR2 sequences are LNHDA and SQIVND (reference sequence). CDR3 sequence: CASSPVGRVAYNEQFF. The CDR3 DNA reads TGTGCCAGTAGTCCAGTGGGGAGGGTAGCCTACAATGAGCAGTTCTTC.

This chain joins TRBV7-2 and TRBJ1-5; a weak D match, TRBD1 (6 bases). This CDR3 spans 17 amino acids. CDR1 and CDR2 from the germline V gene are SGHTA and FQGNSA. Trimming removed 5 bases at V and 0 bases at J, with 17 bases between. Here the CDR3 DNA reads TGTGCCAGCAGCACCCCGACAGGAGAGTATAGCAATCAGCCCCAGCATTTT. Protein product: CASSTPTGEYSNQPQHF.

J is TRBJ2-3 and V is TRBV6-4; the match to TRBD2 covers 8 bases. V trimming: 0 bases; J trimming: 2 bases; junction bases outside the gene matches: 1. The CDR3 has 15 amino acids. Germline V gives CDR1 MRHNA, CDR2 SNTAGT. This CDR3 is CASSDSSGTTDTQYF. The CDR3, as DNA: TGTGCCAGCAGTGACTCTAGCGGGACCACAGATACGCAGTATTTT.

The genes are TRBV30 and TRBJ2-5, with 10 bases identical to TRBD1. The closer fit of TRBJ2-7 to the DNA end suggests the J call may be wrong. The CDR3 length is 14 residues. Looked up from germline, CDR1 is GTSNPN and CDR2 is SVGIG (reference sequence). In nucleotides, the CDR3 is TGTGCCTGGAGCCAGACAGGGGGCCCCTACGAGCAGTACTTC. Amino acids: CAWSQTGGPYEQYF.